These 25 T cell receptor beta chains were sequenced from one sample in a study of blood T cell repertoires in COVID-19. The table came from immunoSEQ multiplex PCR; TCRdb's copy has only in-frame clones and leaves some out. The table lists about 130,000 clones, roughly 80% of them singletons. The sample was PBMCs or T cells enriched from blood (not recorded which). All receptors derive from a man aged 40-55 years with acute COVID-19.

CDR3 nucleotide sequence: TGCGCCAGCAGTGAGTCCATGACTAGCTACGAGCAGTACTTC. Protein sequence: CASSESMTSYEQYF. This sequence joins TRBV10-1 and TRBJ2-7; the D gene is possibly TRBD2 (6 bases). The CDR3 sequence is 14 residues long. Looked up from germline, CDR1 is WNHNN and CDR2 is SYGVQD (reference sequence). Trimming removed 0 bases from V and 3 bases from J, with 9 bases in between.

Remarks on this clone: Distinct nucleotide sequences in the sample also encode this CDR3. The rearrangement uses TRBV7-9 and TRBJ1-5; D unresolved. Trimming left V 5 bases short and J 7 bases short, with 9 bases between. Germline-derived CDR1 and CDR2 are SEHNR and FQNEAQ (reference sequence). This CDR3 region has 12 residues. DNA of the CDR3: TGTGCCAGCAGCCGGGAGAACCAGCCCCAGCATTTT. This sequence encodes CASSRENQPQHF.

The genes are TRBV27 and TRBJ1-5, with 9 bases that match TRBD1. CDR1 is MNHEY, CDR2 SMNVEV, per germline (reference sequence). The CDR3 consists of 18 residues. J lost 7 bases, V lost 5 bases, and 18 bases had no gene match. This chain's CDR3 is CASSVRGDRDRVGQPQHF. Written as DNA, the CDR3 is TGTGCCAGCAGTGTGAGGGGGGACCGGGACAGGGTGGGGCAGCCCCAGCATTTT.

The chain joins TRBV18 to TRBJ1-1; D uncertain. Germline CDR1 is KGHSH and CDR2 is LQKENI. This CDR3 comprises 13 residues. The germline V and J ends were trimmed by 4 bases and 4 bases, with 10 bases remaining between them. The CDR3, as DNA: TGTGCCAGCTCACTCTCACGGGGCACTGAAGCTTTCTTT. Translation gives CASSLSRGTEAFF.

The J gene is TRBJ1-1, the V gene TRBV2; 8 positions agree with TRBD1. Germline V lookup: CDR1 SNHLY, CDR2 FYNNEI. Trimming at V came to 2 bases and at J to 5 bases, leaving 4 bases not matched to a gene. The CDR3 is 14 amino acids. In DNA, the CDR3 is TGTGCCAGCAGTGAACAGGGGGCTCAAACTGAAGCTTTCTTT. It codes for CASSEQGAQTEAFF.

The chain combines TRBV30 with TRBJ2-1; 14 bases are shared with TRBD2. V lost 5 bases and J lost 9; bases outside the gene matches: 6. Per the germline V gene, CDR1 is GTSNPN and CDR2 is SVGIG (reference sequence). The CDR3 loop spans 14 amino acids. CDR3 sequence: CAWARLAGGIEQFF. CDR3 nucleotides: TGTGCCTGGGCCCGACTAGCGGGGGGGATTGAGCAGTTCTTC.

V is TRBV5-1 and J is TRBJ2-3, with a tentative D call TRBD2 (7 bases). V was cut by 4 bases and J by 2 bases, with 20 bases left in between. Germline V gene data show CDR1 as SGHRS and CDR2 as YFSETQ. The CDR3 covers 17 residues. The CDR3 here is CASSGGGGDPHTDTQYF. The CDR3 DNA reads as TGCGCCAGCAGCGGTGGCGGGGGCGACCCCCACACAGATACGCAGTATTTT.

CDR3 DNA sequence: TGTGCCAGCCGTGGGGGGGATGAGCAGTTCTTC. This translates into CASRGGDEQFF. The chain uses TRBV2 and TRBJ2-1; TRBD2 aligns across 7 bases. This CDR3 is built from 11 residues. Germline lookup yields CDR1 SNHLY and CDR2 FYNNEI. After removal of 8 bases from V and 8 bases from J, the junction contained 3 bases not matched to a gene.

V gene TRBV5-5 combines with J gene TRBJ2-7; 13 bases are a match to TRBD2. CDR3 size: 16 residues. Trimming took 4 bases from V and 3 from J; bases not matched to a gene: 7. Germline V gives CDR1 SGHKS, CDR2 YYEKEE (reference sequence). Here the CDR3 reads CASSQGGTSGVYEQYF. The CDR3 region has the DNA TGTGCCAGCAGCCAGGGGGGGACTAGCGGGGTCTACGAGCAGTACTTC. The variable domain in full, completed from reference TRBV5-5 and TRBJ2-7, reads DAGVTQSPTHLIKTRGQQVTLRCSPISGHKSVSWYQQVLGQGPQFIFQYYEKEERGRGNFPDRFSARQFPNYSSELNVNALLLGDSALYLCASSQGGTSGVYEQYFGPGTRLTVT.

The CDR3 DNA is TGTGCCAGCAAGGGACGGGGGGGAGCGGGGCTTTACAATGAGCAGTTCTTC. Amino acids: CASKGRGGAGLYNEQFF. The chain recombines TRBV3-1 (or the pseudogene TRBV3-2) with TRBJ2-1, with TRBD2 matching over 8 bases. V gave up 7 bases and J gave up 4 bases; unmatched junction bases: 15. The CDR3 contains 17 residues. Germline-derived CDR1 and CDR2 are LGHDT and YNNKEL (reference sequence).

The sample holds a few counts of this clone. The chain combines TRBV6-4 with TRBJ2-3; D not resolved. The CDR3 covers 14 residues. With 4 bases removed from V and 0 bases from J, the gap between germline ends came to 8 bases. From germline, CDR1 is MRHNA and CDR2 SNTAGT. The CDR3 reads CASSVGSSTDTQYF. CDR3 in DNA: TGTGCCAGCAGTGTCGGGTCTAGCACAGATACGCAGTATTTT.

This sequence joins TRBV15 and TRBJ1-2; no clear D gene. Looked up from germline, CDR1 is LNHNV and CDR2 is YYDKDF (reference sequence). This CDR3 has 16 residues. V shed 0 bases and J shed 2 bases, with 13 bases lying between them. In nucleotides, the CDR3 is TGTGCCACCAGCAGAGATCGAGAACCTATCAACTATGGCTACACCTTC. Protein sequence: CATSRDREPINYGYTF.

This clone occurred once. This chain joins TRBV19 and TRBJ1-1; D possibly corresponds to TRBD1 (5 bases). In germline, CDR1 is LNHDA, CDR2 SQIVND (reference sequence). This CDR3 comprises 12 residues. V gave up 7 bases and J gave up 1 base, with 7 bases separating them. The CDR3 here is CASTRGNTEAFF. In nucleotides, the CDR3 is TGTGCCAGTACTAGGGGGAACACTGAAGCTTTCTTT.

DNA of the CDR3: TGTGCCAGCTCACCAGACGCTTCGGGTTCAGGAAACACCATATATTTT. This translates into CASSPDASGSGNTIYF. The rearrangement joins TRBV18 to TRBJ1-3; D gene unclear. Germline CDR1 and CDR2: KGHSH and LQKENI. V lost 2 bases, J lost 4 bases, and 15 bases lay in between. This CDR3 is 16 amino acids long.

The CDR3 here is CASSGTGGNPPLHF. The CDR3 nucleotides are TGTGCCAGCAGTGGGACCGGGGGGAATCCACCCCTCCACTTT. The V gene is TRBV2, the J gene TRBJ1-6; perhaps TRBD1 as D (5 bases). This CDR3 has 14 residues. Germline V CDR1 and CDR2: SNHLY, FYNNEI. V lost 4 bases to trimming and J lost 11 bases, with 15 bases between them.

The V call is TRBV5-1, the J call TRBJ1-2; TRBD1 matches 7 bases. In germline, CDR1 is SGHRS, CDR2 YFSETQ. CDR3 length equals 15 residues. V lost 4 bases, J lost 0 bases, and 6 bases stayed unmatched. The CDR3 DNA reads TGCGCCAGCAGCGATGCGACAGGGACTAACTATGGCTACACCTTC. Its translation is CASSDATGTNYGYTF.

This sequence joins TRBV2 and TRBJ1-1; a possible D gene is TRBD1 (5 bases). This CDR3 spans 11 amino acids. The V gene lost 9 bases and the J gene lost 4 bases, with 9 bases spanning the gap. Germline assignment: CDR1 SNHLY and CDR2 FYNNEI. As DNA, the CDR3 is TGTGCCAGATGGGGGGGCACTGAAGCTTTCTTT. Residues: CARWGGTEAFF.

The rearrangement joins TRBV6-7 to TRBJ2-3; 11 nucleotides line up with TRBD2. TRBV6-7 is an ORF; its function is uncertain. The V gene end was trimmed by 10 bases and the J gene end by 4 bases; junction bases not matched to a gene: 10. The CDR3 extends over 15 amino acids. The CDR3 DNA sequence: TGTGCCACCTCAGGGGCTAGCGGGGGGCCAGATACGCAGTATTTT. It is translated as CATSGASGGPDTQYF.

The chain couples TRBV10-3 to TRBJ2-3; D not certain. V dropped 7 bases and J dropped 0 bases, with 17 bases sitting between them. The CDR3 has 16 residues. Germline V lookup: CDR1 ENHRY, CDR2 SYGVKD. The chain's CDR3 is CAINKQSGFSTDTQYF. The CDR3 bases are TGTGCCATCAACAAACAGTCTGGGTTTAGCACAGATACGCAGTATTTT.

CDR3 in amino acids: CASSSAGLHTGELFF. CDR3 DNA: TGTGCCAGCAGTTCAGCGGGGCTGCACACCGGGGAGCTGTTTTTT. The rearrangement links TRBV28 to TRBJ2-2; 7 bases are shared with TRBD2. The junction had 5 bases not matched to a gene; V was cut back by 4 bases and J by 3 bases. The CDR3 contains 15 residues. In germline, CDR1 is MDHEN, CDR2 SYDVKM.

The rearrangement links TRBV9 to TRBJ2-1, with TRBD2 as a possible D gene (6 bases). Looked up from germline, CDR1 is SGDLS and CDR2 is YYNGEE. The CDR3 sequence is 14 residues long. V was shortened by 0 bases and J by 4 bases, with 8 bases between the two germline ends. CDR3 protein: CASSVGDWYNEQFF. Written as DNA, the CDR3 is TGTGCCAGCAGCGTAGGGGACTGGTACAATGAGCAGTTCTTC.

J is TRBJ2-7 and V is TRBV6-5, with D maybe TRBD2 (6 bases). The V end lost 0 bases, the J end lost 5 bases, and 17 bases lay between the germline ends. CDR1 and CDR2 (germline): MNHEY, SVGAGI. There are 16 residues in the CDR3. Here the CDR3 reads CASSYSRRTGADEQYF. The CDR3 coding sequence is TGTGCCAGCAGTTACTCGAGGCGGACGGGAGCGGACGAGCAGTACTTC.

This clone was observed once. This chain links TRBV3-1 (or the pseudogene TRBV3-2) with TRBJ2-7; 10 bases line up with TRBD1. Unmatched junction bases numbered 7, after V lost 0 bases and J lost 5 bases. The CDR3 covers 16 residues. CDR1 is LGHDT, CDR2 YNNKEL, per germline (reference sequence). CDR3 loop: CASSQEVLGQGDEQYF. CDR3 sequence (DNA): TGTGCCAGCAGCCAAGAGGTCCTCGGACAGGGGGACGAGCAGTACTTC.

The V and J genes are TRBV6-5 and TRBJ1-1; D gene uncertain. Germline V gene lookup returns CDR1 MNHEY and CDR2 SVGAGI. This CDR3 has 13 residues. Trimming removed 5 bases at V and 2 bases at J, with 9 bases between. The CDR3 sequence: CASSPRHNTEAFF. The CDR3 DNA is TGTGCCAGCAGTCCCCGACACAACACTGAAGCTTTCTTT.

The rearrangement joins TRBV5-1 to TRBJ2-3, with 12 bases matching TRBD2. V gave up 4 bases and J gave up 4 bases; unmatched junction bases: 7. Per the germline V gene, CDR1 is SGHRS and CDR2 is YFSETQ. The CDR3 length is 16 residues. CDR3 nucleotides: TGCGCCAGCAGCGTCTCTAGCGGGGGGGCCTCAGATACGCAGTATTTT. Encoded protein: CASSVSSGGASDTQYF. The variable domain in full, with the rest retrieved from reference TRBV5-1 and TRBJ2-3, is KAGVTQTPRYLIKTRGQQVTLSCSPISGHRSVSWYQQTPGQGLQFLFEYFSETQRNKGNFPGRFSGRQFSNSRSEMNVSTLELGDSALYLCASSVSSGGASDTQYFGPGTRLTVL.